One sample yielded the 24 T cell receptor beta chains listed below, sequenced in a study of graft-versus-host responses after intestinal transplantation. Produced via immunoSEQ multiplex PCR; TCRdb's table is partial and in-frame only. This table has nearly 20,000 clones, 86% appearing once. This sample comprised PBMCs, obtained 230 to 240 days after intestinal transplant. All receptors derive from a human patient who received an intestinal transplant, so some T cells may come from the graft donor.

The chain couples TRBV9 to TRBJ2-7, with D tentatively TRBD1 (6 bases). Germline CDR1 reads SGDLS; CDR2 reads YYNGEE. This CDR3 has 14 residues. Trimming shortened V by 0 bases and J by 0 bases, and 7 bases separated the two germline ends. The CDR3 spells CASSVGQASYEQYF. CDR3 nucleotides: TGTGCCAGCAGCGTAGGACAGGCCTCCTACGAGCAGTACTTC. The complete variable domain, with remaining parts taken from reference TRBV9 and TRBJ2-7, reads DSGVTQTPKHLITATGQRVTLRCSPRSGDLSVYWYQQSLDQGLQFLIQYYNGEERAKGNILERFSAQQFPDLHSELNLSSLELGDSALYFCASSVGQASYEQYFGPGTRLTVT.

V is TRBV5-5 and J is TRBJ2-1; TRBD2 matches at 8 bases. Looked up from germline, CDR1 is SGHKS and CDR2 is YYEKEE (reference sequence). The CDR3 sequence is 17 residues long. After removal of 4 bases from V and 7 bases from J, the junction contained 16 bases not matched to a gene. The CDR3 loop reads CASSPVPGLGERNEQFF. The CDR3 DNA reads TGTGCCAGCAGCCCCGTCCCGGGACTAGGGGAGAGGAATGAGCAGTTCTTC. The whole variable domain, remainder taken from reference TRBV5-5 and TRBJ2-1, is DAGVTQSPTHLIKTRGQQVTLRCSPISGHKSVSWYQQVLGQGPQFIFQYYEKEERGRGNFPDRFSARQFPNYSSELNVNALLLGDSALYLCASSPVPGLGERNEQFFGPGTRLTVL.

The rearrangement joins TRBV14 to TRBJ1-6; D possibly corresponds to TRBD1 (5 bases). The V and J ends lost 5 bases and 8 bases respectively, with 16 bases between them. The germline V gene has CDR1 SGHDN and CDR2 FVKESK. The CDR3 has 15 amino acids. The CDR3 spells CASSAPRGPDSPLHF. CDR3 in DNA: TGTGCCAGCAGCGCCCCCCGGGGACCGGATTCACCCCTCCACTTT.

This clone turned up a few times. V is TRBV5-5 and J is TRBJ1-1; D is unclear. Germline loops: CDR1 SGHKS, CDR2 YYEKEE (reference sequence). This CDR3 has 13 amino acids. With 0 bases removed from V and 4 bases from J, the gap between germline ends came to 7 bases. The CDR3 nucleotides are TGTGCCAGCAGCTTGGAGGGAGGCACTGAAGCTTTCTTT. It yields the protein CASSLEGGTEAFF.

This clone was detected only once. The V gene is TRBV4-1, the J gene TRBJ2-2; 9 nucleotides line up with TRBD1. Per the germline V gene, CDR1 is MGHRA and CDR2 is YSYEKL. The CDR3 consists of 16 residues. The V and J ends lost 2 bases and 5 bases, in that order; junction bases with no gene match: 6. The CDR3 DNA is TGCGCCAGCAGCCAAACCGGGACAGGGATAACCGGGGAGCTGTTTTTT. It translates to CASSQTGTGITGELFF.

The V and J genes are TRBV21-1 and TRBJ1-4. TRBV21-1 is assigned pseudogene status. The CDR3 is made up of 18 amino acids. CDR3 sequence reads: CASSPALANKVHNEKLFF. CDR3 coding DNA: TGTGCCAGCAGTCCCGCATTAGCTAACAAGGTGCATAATGAAAAACTGTTTTTT.

The chain combines TRBV21-1 with TRBJ1-5; the DNA was not compared with TRBD1, the D call given in the table. TRBV21-1 corresponds to a pseudogene. The CDR3 runs 18 residues. CDR3 in DNA: TGTGCCAGCAGCGTCCACGGGACAGGGCTCTGGAGCAATCAGCCCCAGCATTTT. This encodes CASSVHGTGLWSNQPQHF.

The V and J genes are TRBV29-1 and TRBJ1-5, with no clear D. This CDR3 is 12 amino acids long. Germline V lookup: CDR1 SQVTM, CDR2 ANQGSEA. V was cut by 2 bases and J by 11 bases, with 13 bases left in between. In DNA form, the CDR3 reads TGCAGCGTTGAAAATGCGTCCGGGTCCCAGCATTTT. Translation: CSVENASGSQHF.

This clone came up once. This chain links TRBV11-3 with TRBJ2-2, with D unresolved. V lost 7 bases to trimming and J lost 2 bases, with 17 bases between them. Per germline, CDR1 SGHNT and CDR2 YENEEA. This CDR3 is 16 amino acids long. CDR3 amino acids: CASTTPVGKNTGELFF. CDR3 DNA: TGTGCCAGCACAACTCCTGTTGGCAAAAACACCGGGGAGCTGTTTTTT.

The rearrangement links TRBV4-1 to TRBJ2-7; D uncertain. There are 14 residues in the CDR3. V lost 2 bases, J lost 3 bases, and 11 bases lay in between. Germline lookup yields CDR1 MGHRA and CDR2 YSYEKL. The CDR3 region has the DNA TGCGCCAGCAGCCAACTTTCGGGTCTCTACGAGCAGTACTTC. Its protein is CASSQLSGLYEQYF.

The chain has TRBV5-1 and TRBJ2-7; D ambiguous. This CDR3 contains 12 residues. Trimming took 0 bases from V and 6 from J, leaving 7 bases between them. CDR1 and CDR2 (germline): SGHRS, YFSETQ. The CDR3 sequence: CASSLAPSEQYF. CDR3 DNA: TGCGCCAGCAGCTTGGCCCCCAGCGAGCAGTACTTC.

The sample holds one count of this clone. The chain is built from TRBV30 and TRBJ2-1; tentatively, D is TRBD2 (6 bases). CDR3 length equals 20 residues. Trimming removed 3 bases from V and 2 bases from J, with 29 bases in between. The germline V gene encodes CDR1 GTSNPN and CDR2 SVGIG (reference sequence). The CDR3 is CAWSLLTPSSRGIPYNEQFF. CDR3 nucleotides: TGTGCCTGGAGCCTTCTTACCCCTTCCTCGCGGGGAATACCCTACAATGAGCAGTTCTTC.

V usage is TRBV5-1 and J usage is TRBJ2-5; TRBD2 matches at 10 bases. Germline-derived CDR1 and CDR2 are SGHRS and YFSETQ. There are 19 residues in the CDR3. V lost 4 bases to trimming and J lost 1 base; unmatched junction nucleotides: 16. DNA of the CDR3: TGCGCCAGCAGCCCGGGACTAGCGAGGACCTTTCGTTCCCAAGAGACCCAGTACTTC. This encodes CASSPGLARTFRSQETQYF.

The chain couples TRBV6-5 to TRBJ2-7, with 7 bases that match TRBD2. V shed 7 bases and J 7 bases; nucleotides not matched to a gene: 4. CDR1 MNHEY and CDR2 SVGAGI come from the germline V gene. CDR3 length: 11 residues. In nucleotides, the CDR3 is TGTGCCAGCACCACGGGGGGAGAGCAGTACTTC. Translation gives CASTTGGEQYF.

The V and J genes are TRBV19 and TRBJ2-7, with D possibly being TRBD1 (5 bases). Germline CDR1 LNHDA, CDR2 SQIVND (reference sequence). Trimming took 5 bases from V and 2 from J, leaving 28 bases between them. The CDR3 totals 19 residues. CDR3 protein: CASSPQGVFQDQRTYEQYF. CDR3 bases: TGTGCCAGTAGTCCCCAAGGGGTATTTCAGGACCAAAGGACCTACGAGCAGTACTTC.

This clone was observed once. The chain links TRBV13 to TRBJ2-7; D is unresolved. Germline V gene sequence: CDR1 PRHDT, CDR2 FYEKMQ (reference sequence). Trimming stripped 0 bases from V and 6 bases from J, with 3 bases between. The CDR3 length is 11 residues. The CDR3: CASSLGGEQYF. The CDR3 nucleotides read TGTGCCAGCAGCTTAGGTGGCGAGCAGTACTTC.

The V call is TRBV28, the J call TRBJ2-3; TRBD2 aligns across 7 bases. This CDR3 region has 16 residues. Losses at the gene ends were 6 bases for V and 2 bases for J; bases not matched to a gene: 11. Germline CDR1 and CDR2: MDHEN and SYDVKM. CDR3 DNA sequence: TGTGCCAGCAGCCGCCGACTAGCTCTTTTCACAGATACGCAGTATTTT. This codes for CASSRRLALFTDTQYF.

This chain joins TRBV7-9 and TRBJ1-3; the D gene is possibly TRBD1 (6 bases). Germline loops: CDR1 SEHNR, CDR2 FQNEAQ (reference sequence). The V and J ends lost 7 bases and 5 bases respectively, with 12 bases between them. The CDR3 consists of 13 residues. The CDR3 DNA reads as TGTGCCAGCATCCTGGACAGCCGAAACACCATATATTTT. It codes for CASILDSRNTIYF. Filled out from reference TRBV7-9 and TRBJ1-3, the complete variable domain reads DTGVSQNPRHKITKRGQNVTFRCDPISEHNRLYWYRQTLGQGPEFLTYFQNEAQLEKSRLLSDRFSAERPKGSFSTLEIQRTEQGDSAMYLCASILDSRNTIYFGEGSWLTVV.

The rearrangement joins TRBV29-1 to TRBJ1-1; D perhaps matches TRBD1 (6 bases). Trimming pared 7 bases from V and 1 base from J, leaving 13 bases between. Germline V gene data show CDR1 as SQVTM and CDR2 as ANQGSEA. The CDR3 length is 13 residues. CDR3 protein: CSASGHPNTEAFF. Here the CDR3 DNA reads TGCAGCGCCTCGGGACACCCGAACACTGAAGCTTTCTTT.

Details on this clone: Other DNA sequences in this specimen translate into the identical CDR3. The V call is TRBV10-3, the J call TRBJ1-4; a possible D gene is TRBD1 (6 bases). CDR1 ENHRY and CDR2 SYGVKD come from the germline V gene. V was pared by 6 bases and J by 10 bases, with 15 bases between. CDR3 length: 13 amino acids. CDR3 DNA: TGTGCCATCAGGGGGGCTCGTGGGGGAAAACTGTTTTTT. The encoded protein is CAIRGARGGKLFF.

The rearrangement uses TRBV6-1 and TRBJ1-5; D uncertain. V gave up 4 bases and J gave up 1 base, with 14 bases separating them. This CDR3 spans 16 amino acids. Germline V gene lookup returns CDR1 MNHNS and CDR2 SASEGT. CDR3 nucleotides: TGTGCCAGCAGTGTCTACACCGTGCTGAGCAATCAGCCCCAGCATTTT. The encoded protein is CASSVYTVLSNQPQHF.

V usage is TRBV2 and J usage is TRBJ2-7, with TRBD2 matching over 7 bases. With V trimmed by 7 bases and J by 5 bases, 17 bases remained unmatched. Germline V lookup: CDR1 SNHLY, CDR2 FYNNEI. The CDR3 extends over 16 amino acids. CDR3 coding DNA: TGTGCCAGCACCACCCTCGCACGGGGGGTTTTCCACGAGCAGTACTTC. It yields the protein CASTTLARGVFHEQYF.

This chain's CDR3 is CASNSGRQGTEQYF. The CDR3 DNA reads as TGCGCCAGTAACTCGGGTCGACAGGGGACCGAGCAGTACTTC. V usage is TRBV5-1 and J usage is TRBJ2-7; 8 bases align to TRBD1. This CDR3 is 14 amino acids long. With V trimmed by 8 bases and J by 6 bases, 13 bases remained unmatched. Germline V gives CDR1 SGHRS, CDR2 YFSETQ.

The chain joins TRBV4-1 to TRBJ2-3, with D uncertain. Trimming removed 2 bases from V and 9 bases from J, with 15 bases in between. The CDR3 extends over 14 amino acids. Per germline, CDR1 MGHRA and CDR2 YSYEKL. The CDR3 loop reads CASSQRTVRFTQYF. The CDR3 nucleotides are TGCGCCAGCAGCCAAAGAACAGTAAGGTTCACGCAGTATTTT.